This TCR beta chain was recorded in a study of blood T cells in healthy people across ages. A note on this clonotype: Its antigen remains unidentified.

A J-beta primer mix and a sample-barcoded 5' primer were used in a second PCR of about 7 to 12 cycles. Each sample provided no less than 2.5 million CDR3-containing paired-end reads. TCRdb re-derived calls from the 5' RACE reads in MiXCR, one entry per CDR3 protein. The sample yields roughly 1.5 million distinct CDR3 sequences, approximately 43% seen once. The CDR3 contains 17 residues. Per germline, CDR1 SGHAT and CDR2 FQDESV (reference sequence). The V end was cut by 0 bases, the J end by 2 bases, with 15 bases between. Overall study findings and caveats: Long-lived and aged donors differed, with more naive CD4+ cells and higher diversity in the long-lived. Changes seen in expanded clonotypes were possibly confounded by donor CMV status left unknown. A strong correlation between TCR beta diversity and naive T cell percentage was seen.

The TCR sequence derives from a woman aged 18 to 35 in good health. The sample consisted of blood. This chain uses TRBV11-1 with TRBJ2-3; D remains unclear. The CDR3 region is CASSLATSYMNTDTQYF. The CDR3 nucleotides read TGTGCCAGCAGCTTAGCGACGAGCTACATGAACACAGATACGCAGTATTTT.